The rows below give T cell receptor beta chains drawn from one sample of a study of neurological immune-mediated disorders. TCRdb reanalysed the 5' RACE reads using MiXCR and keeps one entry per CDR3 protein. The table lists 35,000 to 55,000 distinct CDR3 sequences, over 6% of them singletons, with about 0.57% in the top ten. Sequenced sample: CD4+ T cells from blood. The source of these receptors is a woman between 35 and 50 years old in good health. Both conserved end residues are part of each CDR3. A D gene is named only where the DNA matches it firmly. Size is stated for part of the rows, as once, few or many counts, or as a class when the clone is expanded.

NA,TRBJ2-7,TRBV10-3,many,TGTGCCATCAGTGTTCAGACTACCTACGAGCAGTACTTC,CAISVQTTYEQYF
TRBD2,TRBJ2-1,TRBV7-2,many,TGTGCCAGCAGCCCCCCGGGACTAGCTGGGGTTAAGCAGTTCTTC,CASSPPGLAGVKQFF
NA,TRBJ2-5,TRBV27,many,TGTGCCAGCAGTTTTATGGGGACCCAAGAGACCCAGTACTTC,CASSFMGTQETQYF
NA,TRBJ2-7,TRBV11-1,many,TGTGCCAGCAGCGGCGGACAGACCTACGAGCAGTACTTC,CASSGGQTYEQYF
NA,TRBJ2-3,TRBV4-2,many,TGTGCCAGCAGCCCTGCGGGGCGGGCGGTGGGGGATACGCAGTATTTT,CASSPAGRAVGDTQYF
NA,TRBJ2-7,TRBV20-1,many,TGCAGTGCTACCTTTGGGGGTGGAGGCTACGAGCAGTACTTC,CSATFGGGGYEQYF
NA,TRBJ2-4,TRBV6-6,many,TGTGCCAGCGAGGGAGGGGGCAAAAACATTCAGTACTTC,CASEGGGKNIQYF
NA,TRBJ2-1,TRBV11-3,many,TGTGCCAGCAGCTTAGATGGTGAGCAGTTCTTC,CASSLDGEQFF
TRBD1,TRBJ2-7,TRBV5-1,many,TGCGCCAGCAGTTGGGGGACAGGGGGCTTCGAGCAGTACTTC,CASSWGTGGFEQYF
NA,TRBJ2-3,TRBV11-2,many,TGTGCCAGCAGTACCAGTGTGGATACGCAGTATTTT,CASSTSVDTQYF
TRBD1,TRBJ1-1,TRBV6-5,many,TGTGCCAGCATACCCAGGGGACAGGTTAACACTGAAGCTTTCTTT,CASIPRGQVNTEAFF
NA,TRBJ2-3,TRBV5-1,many,TGCGCCAGCAGCTTGGGCCACCAAGATACGCAGTATTTT,CASSLGHQDTQYF
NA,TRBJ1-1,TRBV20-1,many,TGCAGTACCTCGTCGGGTATTCGGGGGTTCTTT,CSTSSGIRGFF
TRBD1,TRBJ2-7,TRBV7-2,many,TGTGCCACGGGGACAGGGGGCGCTTACGAGCAGTACTTC,CATGTGGAYEQYF
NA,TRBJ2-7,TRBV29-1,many,TGCAGCGTTGAAGAGCGCCACGAGCAGTACTTC,CSVEERHEQYF
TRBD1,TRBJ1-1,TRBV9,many,TGTGCCAGCAGCCCCCGACAGGGGGGCACTGAAGCTTTCTTT,CASSPRQGGTEAFF
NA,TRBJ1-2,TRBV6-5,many,TGTGCCAGCAGCCCCCGGCGGGGTTGGAGTGGCTACACCTTC,CASSPRRGWSGYTF
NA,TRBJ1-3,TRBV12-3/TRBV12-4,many,TGTGCCAGCAGTTTCGCAGGGACGCGTGGAAACACCATATATTTT,CASSFAGTRGNTIYF
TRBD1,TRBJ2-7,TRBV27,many,TGTGCCAGCAGTTACACGACAGGGTTTGGCTACGAGCAGTACTTC,CASSYTTGFGYEQYF
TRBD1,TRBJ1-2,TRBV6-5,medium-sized,TGTGCCAGCAGTTACTCGAGGACAGGGGGCGGGTATGGCTACACCTTC,CASSYSRTGGGYGYTF
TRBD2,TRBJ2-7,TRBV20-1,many,TGCAGTGCTAGCCCCGCGGGGGGCGGGTACGAGCAGTACTTC,CSASPAGGGYEQYF
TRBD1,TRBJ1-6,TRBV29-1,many,TGCAGCGTCCGGGACAGGGGAGACTCACCCCTCCACTTT,CSVRDRGDSPLHF
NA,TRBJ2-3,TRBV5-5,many,TGTGCCAGCAGCCTGGGAGCGGGTTCCACAGATACGCAGTATTTT,CASSLGAGSTDTQYF
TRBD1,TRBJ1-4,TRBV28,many,TGTGCCAGCACCCCGGGACAGGGTCGCGAAAAACTGTTTTTT,CASTPGQGREKLFF
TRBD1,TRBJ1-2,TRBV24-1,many,TGTGCCACCCGACAGGGCGTGGACTATGGCTACACCTTC,CATRQGVDYGYTF
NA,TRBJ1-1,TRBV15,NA,TGTGCCACCAGCAGAGATGGGGGTGATACAGGCGAAGCTTTCTTT,CATSRDGGDTGEAFF
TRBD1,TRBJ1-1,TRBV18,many,TGTGCCAGCTCACCAGGGTGGACAGGGGTAACTGAAGCTTTCTTT,CASSPGWTGVTEAFF
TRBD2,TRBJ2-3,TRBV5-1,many,TGCGCCAGCACCTTAGCGGGAGGAACAGATACGCAGTATTTT,CASTLAGGTDTQYF
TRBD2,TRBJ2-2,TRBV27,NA,TGTGCCAGCAGTCCACGCCCGGTAGCGGGAATGAATTGGACTACGAACACCGGGGAGCTGTTTTTT,CASSPRPVAGMNWTTNTGELFF
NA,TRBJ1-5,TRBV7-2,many,TGTGCCAGCAGCTTATTAGGGGCTAATCAGCCCCAGCATTTT,CASSLLGANQPQHF
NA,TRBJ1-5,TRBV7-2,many,TGTGCCAGCAGCTCCCAGCCGGACACATATCAGCCCCAGCATTTT,CASSSQPDTYQPQHF
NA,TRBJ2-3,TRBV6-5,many,TGTGCCAGCAGTCCGCAGTTAGCTGGGGTAGATACGCAGTATTTT,CASSPQLAGVDTQYF
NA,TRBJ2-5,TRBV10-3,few,TGTGCCATCAGTCATGGGGATGCCGGTCTGGAGACCCAGTACTTC,CAISHGDAGLETQYF
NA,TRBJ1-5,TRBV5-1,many,TGCGCCATCAGCTTGGCGGGACTTTGTGACAATCAGCCCCAGCATTTT,CAISLAGLCDNQPQHF
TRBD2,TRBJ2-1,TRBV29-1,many,TGCAGCGTTGGGACTAGCGGGAGTTCATTTGAGCAGTTCTTC,CSVGTSGSSFEQFF
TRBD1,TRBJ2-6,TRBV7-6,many,TGTGCCAGCAGCTTACCCTCCCAAAGACAGGGACCCGGGGCCAACGTCCTGACTTTC,CASSLPSQRQGPGANVLTF
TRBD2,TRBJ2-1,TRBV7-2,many,TGTGCCAGCAGCATTACTAGCGGGAGCTACAATGAGCAGTTCTTC,CASSITSGSYNEQFF
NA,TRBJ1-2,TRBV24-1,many,TGTGCCACCAGTGGTGGCCAGATCGGAAACTATGGCTACACCTTC,CATSGGQIGNYGYTF
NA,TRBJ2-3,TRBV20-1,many,TGCAGTGCTAGAAATTTGCAGTCCACAGATACGCAGTATTTT,CSARNLQSTDTQYF
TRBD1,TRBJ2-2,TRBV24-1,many,TGTGCCACCAGTGATTTGCGGGGACAGCTCTCTAATTCCACCGAGCTGTTTTTT,CATSDLRGQLSNSTELFF
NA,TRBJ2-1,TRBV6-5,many,TGTGCCAGCTCTGGTTCCGCCGGCTCCTACAATGAGCAGTTCTTC,CASSGSAGSYNEQFF
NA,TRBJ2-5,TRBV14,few,TGTGCCAGCAGCCAAATGGAAGAGACCCAGTACTTC,CASSQMEETQYF
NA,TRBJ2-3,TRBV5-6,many,TGTGCCAGCAGCTTAAGGCAGCCCACAGATACGCAGTATTTT,CASSLRQPTDTQYF
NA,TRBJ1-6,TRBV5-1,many,TGCGCCAGCAGCGCAGGACAGAGCTCGAATTCACCCCTCCACTTT,CASSAGQSSNSPLHF
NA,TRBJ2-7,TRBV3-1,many,TGTGCCAGCAGCCAAGCAGCAGGGCGGGAGCAGTACTTC,CASSQAAGREQYF
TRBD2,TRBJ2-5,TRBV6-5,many,TGTGCCAGCTTAAGCGGGACGGGGACCCAGTACTTC,CASLSGTGTQYF
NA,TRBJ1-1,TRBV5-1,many,TGCGCCAGCAGTTTACAGAGGGACACTGAAGCTTTCTTT,CASSLQRDTEAFF
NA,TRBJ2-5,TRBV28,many,TGTGCCATCGGACTACTGGGTAAAGAGACCCAGTACTTC,CAIGLLGKETQYF
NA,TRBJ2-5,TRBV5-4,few,TGTGCCAGCAAGGGGGGAGAGACCCAGTACTTC,CASKGGETQYF